This record concerns one T cell receptor (beta chain) sequence. Only in-frame clones appear in the TCRdb table, and some are missing; sequencing was by immunoSEQ multiplex PCR. Among about 60,000 clones listed, about 96% were seen once. This sample is drawn from a study of cytomegalovirus exposure and HLA in healthy donors. Across the whole study: The 120 validation repertoires were produced on the same platform as the 550 to 750 repertoires of the first cohort. This was reported in a later analysis.

The V and J ends lost 1 base and 2 bases respectively, with 9 bases between them. CDR3 size: 15 residues. The germline CDR1 and CDR2 sequences are LNHNV and YYDKDF (reference sequence). The TCR was taken from a young man in good health and CMV-seronegative. The sample comprised PBMCs. V gene TRBV15 combines with J gene TRBJ2-1; D gene ambiguous. CDR3 in amino acids: CATSRGAEPYNEQFF. CDR3 DNA: TGTGCCACCAGCAGAGGAGCTGAACCCTACAATGAGCAGTTCTTC.